This T cell receptor (beta chain) was found in a study of blood T cell repertoires in COVID-19. The CDR3 has 15 amino acids. Germline V gene lookup returns CDR1 SGDLS and CDR2 YYNGEE. Trimming took 2 bases from V and 2 from J; bases not matched to a gene: 1. TCRdb keeps only in-frame clones here, not all; method: immunoSEQ multiplex PCR. The sample holds some 31,000 clones, roughly 80% seen once. This clonotype was sampled from an older woman with acute or convalescent COVID-19. Sample: peripheral blood. The V gene is TRBV9, the J gene TRBJ1-2; TRBD1 matches 12 bases. The CDR3 DNA sequence: TGTGCCAGCAGCGTCGGGACAGGGGGCAACTATGGCTACACCTTC. Amino acid sequence: CASSVGTGGNYGYTF.